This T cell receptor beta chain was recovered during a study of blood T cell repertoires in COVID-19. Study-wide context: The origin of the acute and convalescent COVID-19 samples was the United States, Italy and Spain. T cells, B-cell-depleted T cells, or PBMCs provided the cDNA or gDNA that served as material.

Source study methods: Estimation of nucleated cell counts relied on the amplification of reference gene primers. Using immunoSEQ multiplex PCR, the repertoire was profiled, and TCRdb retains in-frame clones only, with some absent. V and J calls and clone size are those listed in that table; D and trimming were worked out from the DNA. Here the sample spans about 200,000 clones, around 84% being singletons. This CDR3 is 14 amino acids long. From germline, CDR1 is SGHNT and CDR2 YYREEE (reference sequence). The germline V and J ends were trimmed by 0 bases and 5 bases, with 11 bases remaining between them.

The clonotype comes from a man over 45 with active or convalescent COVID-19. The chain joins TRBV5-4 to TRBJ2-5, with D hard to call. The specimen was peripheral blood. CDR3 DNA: TGTGCCAGCAGCTTGGAGGTAGCTAGTGAGACCCAGTACTTC. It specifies CASSLEVASETQYF.